What follows is one T cell receptor beta chain and its context. The sample belongs to a study of blood T cell repertoires in COVID-19. The overall study: Acute-phase and convalescent COVID-19 samples originated in the United States, Italy and Spain.

Only in-frame clones appear in the TCRdb table, and some are missing; sequencing was by immunoSEQ multiplex PCR. The sample consists of about 190,000 clones, 75% to 80% of them appearing once. Sequenced input: peripheral blood. This clonotype was sampled from a woman aged 65 to 85 with acute or convalescent COVID-19.

CDR3 coding DNA: TGTGCCAGCAGTTTACATGGGTCTGGGGAGAATGAAAAACTGTTTTTT. Its protein is CASSLHGSGENEKLFF. The V call is TRBV3-1 (or the pseudogene TRBV3-2), the J call TRBJ1-4, with unresolved D. V was shortened by 6 bases and J by 5 bases, with 19 bases between the two germline ends. CDR1 is LGHDT and CDR2 is YNNKEL in the germline V gene (reference sequence). The CDR3 sequence is 16 residues long.